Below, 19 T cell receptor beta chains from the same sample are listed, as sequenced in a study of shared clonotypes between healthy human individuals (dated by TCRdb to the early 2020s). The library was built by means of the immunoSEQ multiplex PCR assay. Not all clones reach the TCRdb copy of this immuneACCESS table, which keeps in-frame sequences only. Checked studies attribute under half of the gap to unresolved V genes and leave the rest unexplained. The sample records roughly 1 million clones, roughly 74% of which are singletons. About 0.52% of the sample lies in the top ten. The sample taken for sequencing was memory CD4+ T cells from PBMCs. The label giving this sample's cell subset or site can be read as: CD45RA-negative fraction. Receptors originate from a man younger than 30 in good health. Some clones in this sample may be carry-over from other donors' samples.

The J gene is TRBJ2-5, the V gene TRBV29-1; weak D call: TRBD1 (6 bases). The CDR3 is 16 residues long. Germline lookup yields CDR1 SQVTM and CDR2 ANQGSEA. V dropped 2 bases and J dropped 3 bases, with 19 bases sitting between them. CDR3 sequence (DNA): TGCAGCGTTGAATTTTTTCGAAACAGGGTGGAAGAGACCCAGTACTTC. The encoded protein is CSVEFFRNRVEETQYF.

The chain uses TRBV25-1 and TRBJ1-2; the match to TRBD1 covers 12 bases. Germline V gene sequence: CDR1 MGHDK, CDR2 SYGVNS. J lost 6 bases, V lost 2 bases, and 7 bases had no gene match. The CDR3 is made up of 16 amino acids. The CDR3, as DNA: TGTGCCAGCAGTGAAGGGACAGGGGGCGTCGTCGATGGCTACACCTTC. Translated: CASSEGTGGVVDGYTF.

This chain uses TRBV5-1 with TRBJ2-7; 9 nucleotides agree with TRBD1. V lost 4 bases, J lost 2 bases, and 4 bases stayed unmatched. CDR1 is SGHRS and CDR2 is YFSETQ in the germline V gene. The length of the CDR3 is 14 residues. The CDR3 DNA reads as TGCGCCAGCAGCCAACAGGGGGCCACCTACGAGCAGTACTTC. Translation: CASSQQGATYEQYF.

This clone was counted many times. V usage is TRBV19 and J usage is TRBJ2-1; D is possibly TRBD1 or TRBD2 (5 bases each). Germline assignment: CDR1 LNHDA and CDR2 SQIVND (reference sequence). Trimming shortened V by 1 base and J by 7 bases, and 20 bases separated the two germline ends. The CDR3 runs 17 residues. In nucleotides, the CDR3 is TGTGCCAGTAGTATAGCCCGGACCAGGGACGGGAAGAATGAGCAGTTCTTC. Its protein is CASSIARTRDGKNEQFF.

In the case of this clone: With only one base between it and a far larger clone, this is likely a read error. Here the CDR3 reads CASSPDTDTQYF. In DNA form, the CDR3 reads TGTGCCAGCAGCCCAGACACAGATACGCAGTATTTT. The chain combines TRBV7-2 with TRBJ2-3, with D unclear. The CDR3 totals 12 residues. V was cut by 5 bases and J by 2 bases, with 5 bases left in between. Germline V gives CDR1 SGHTA, CDR2 FQGNSA. The whole variable domain, filled in from reference TRBV7-2 and TRBJ2-3, reads GAGVSQSPSNKVTEKGKDVELRCDPISGHTALYWYRQSLGQGLEFLIYFQGNSAPDKSGLPSDRFSAERTGGSVSTLTIQRTQQEDSAVYLCASSPDTDTQYFGPGTRLTVL.

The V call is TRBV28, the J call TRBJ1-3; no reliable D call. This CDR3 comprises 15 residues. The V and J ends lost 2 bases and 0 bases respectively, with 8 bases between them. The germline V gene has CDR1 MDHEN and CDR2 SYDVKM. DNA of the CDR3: TGTGCCAGCAGTTTAAACCGACTCTCTGGAAACACCATATATTTT. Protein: CASSLNRLSGNTIYF.

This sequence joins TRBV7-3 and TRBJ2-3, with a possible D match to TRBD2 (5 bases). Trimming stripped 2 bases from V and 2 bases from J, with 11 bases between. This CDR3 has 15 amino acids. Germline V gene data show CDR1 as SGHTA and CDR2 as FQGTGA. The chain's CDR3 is CASSLGLASTDTQYF. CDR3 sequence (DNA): TGTGCCAGCAGCTTAGGGCTAGCCTCCACAGATACGCAGTATTTT.

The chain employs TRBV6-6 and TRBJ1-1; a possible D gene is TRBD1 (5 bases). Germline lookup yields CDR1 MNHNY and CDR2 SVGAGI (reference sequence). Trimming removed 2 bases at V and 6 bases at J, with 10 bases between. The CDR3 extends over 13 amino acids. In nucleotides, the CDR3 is TGTGCCAGCAGTTACGTCGCAGGGTCTGAAGCTTTCTTT. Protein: CASSYVAGSEAFF.

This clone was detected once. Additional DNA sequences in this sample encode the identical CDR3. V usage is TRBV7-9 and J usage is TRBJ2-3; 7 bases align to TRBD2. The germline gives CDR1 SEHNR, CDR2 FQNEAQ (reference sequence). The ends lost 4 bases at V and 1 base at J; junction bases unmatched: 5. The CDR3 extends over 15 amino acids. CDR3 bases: TGTGCCAGCAGCTCTTCTAGCGGAGGCACAGATACGCAGTATTTT. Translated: CASSSSSGGTDTQYF.

The CDR3 region is CASSLTDRSEKLFF. In DNA form, the CDR3 reads TGTGCCAGCAGCTTGACGGACCGGAGTGAAAAACTGTTTTTT. The chain recombines TRBV5-5 with TRBJ1-4; no definite D call. Looked up from germline, CDR1 is SGHKS and CDR2 is YYEKEE (reference sequence). The CDR3 is made up of 14 amino acids. V gave up 1 base and J gave up 7 bases, with 11 bases separating them.

For the CDR3, the DNA is TGTGCCAGCAGAGCCGAGCGGAACACTGAAGCTTTCTTT. Protein sequence: CASRAERNTEAFF. V gene TRBV6-5 combines with J gene TRBJ1-1; no definite D call. The CDR3 contains 13 residues. The germline CDR1 and CDR2 sequences are MNHEY and SVGAGI. V lost 6 bases to trimming and J lost 1 base, with 9 bases between them.

CDR3 protein: CATSRGTPTLFF. CDR3 nucleotide sequence: TGTGCCACCAGCAGAGGGACCCCGACACTGTTTTTT. The V gene is TRBV15, the J gene TRBJ1-4; D is uncertain. Germline CDR1 is LNHNV and CDR2 is YYDKDF (reference sequence). The V end was cut by 1 base, the J end by 13 bases, with 10 bases between. This CDR3 has 12 residues. Full variable domain (rest looked up from reference TRBV15 and TRBJ1-4): DAMVIQNPRYQVTQFGKPVTLSCSQTLNHNVMYWYQQKSSQAPKLLFHYYDKDFNNEADTPDNFQSRRPNTSFCFLDIRSPGLGDTAMYLCATSRGTPTLFFGSGTQLSVL.

CDR3 residues: CASSTVSGRHTDTQYF. CDR3 DNA: TGTGCCAGCAGCACAGTTAGCGGGAGGCACACAGATACGCAGTATTTT. The chain joins TRBV5-4 to TRBJ2-3; TRBD2 agrees at 10 bases. Per the germline V gene, CDR1 is SGHNT and CDR2 is YYREEE (reference sequence). The CDR3 sequence is 16 residues long. The V gene end was trimmed by 4 bases and the J gene end by 2 bases; junction bases not matched to a gene: 7.

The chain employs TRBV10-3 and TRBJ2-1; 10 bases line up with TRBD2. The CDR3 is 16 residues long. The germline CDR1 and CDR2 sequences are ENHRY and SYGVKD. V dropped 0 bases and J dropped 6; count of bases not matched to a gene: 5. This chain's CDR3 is CAISESPGLASNEQFF. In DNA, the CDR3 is TGTGCCATCAGTGAGTCCCCGGGACTAGCGTCCAATGAGCAGTTCTTC.

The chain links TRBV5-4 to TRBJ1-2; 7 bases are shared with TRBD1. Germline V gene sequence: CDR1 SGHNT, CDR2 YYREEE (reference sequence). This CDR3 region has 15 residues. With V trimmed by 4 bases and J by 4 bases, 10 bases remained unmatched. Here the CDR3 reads CASSHGTAGIYGYTF. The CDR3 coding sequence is TGTGCCAGCAGCCACGGGACAGCGGGGATCTATGGCTACACCTTC.

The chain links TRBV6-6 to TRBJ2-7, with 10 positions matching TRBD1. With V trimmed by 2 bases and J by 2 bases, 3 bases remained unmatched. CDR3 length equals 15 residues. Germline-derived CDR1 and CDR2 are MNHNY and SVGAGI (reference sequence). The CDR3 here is CASSYDGTGAYEQYF. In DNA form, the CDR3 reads TGTGCCAGCAGTTACGATGGGACAGGGGCCTACGAGCAGTACTTC.

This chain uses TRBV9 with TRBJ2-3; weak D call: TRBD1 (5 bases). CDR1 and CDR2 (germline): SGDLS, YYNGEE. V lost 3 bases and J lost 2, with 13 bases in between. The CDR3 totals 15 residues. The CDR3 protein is CASSDRPDNTDTQYF. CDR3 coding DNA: TGTGCCAGCAGCGACCGACCGGACAACACAGATACGCAGTATTTT.

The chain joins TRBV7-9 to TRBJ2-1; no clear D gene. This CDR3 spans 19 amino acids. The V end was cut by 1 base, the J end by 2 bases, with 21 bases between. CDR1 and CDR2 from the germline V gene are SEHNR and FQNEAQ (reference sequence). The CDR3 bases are TGTGCCAGCAGCTTAGTTTTTTCAAGCAGTTACTTTACCTACAATGAGCAGTTCTTC. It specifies CASSLVFSSSYFTYNEQFF.

The CDR3: CASAETRDDTQYF. In DNA form, the CDR3 reads TGTGCCAGCGCCGAAACGAGGGACGATACGCAGTATTTT. The chain carries TRBV5-6 and TRBJ2-3, with D tentatively TRBD1 or TRBD2 (5 bases each). With 7 bases removed from V and 6 bases from J, the gap between germline ends came to 15 bases. This CDR3 has 13 residues. The germline V gene encodes CDR1 SGHDT and CDR2 YYEEEE.